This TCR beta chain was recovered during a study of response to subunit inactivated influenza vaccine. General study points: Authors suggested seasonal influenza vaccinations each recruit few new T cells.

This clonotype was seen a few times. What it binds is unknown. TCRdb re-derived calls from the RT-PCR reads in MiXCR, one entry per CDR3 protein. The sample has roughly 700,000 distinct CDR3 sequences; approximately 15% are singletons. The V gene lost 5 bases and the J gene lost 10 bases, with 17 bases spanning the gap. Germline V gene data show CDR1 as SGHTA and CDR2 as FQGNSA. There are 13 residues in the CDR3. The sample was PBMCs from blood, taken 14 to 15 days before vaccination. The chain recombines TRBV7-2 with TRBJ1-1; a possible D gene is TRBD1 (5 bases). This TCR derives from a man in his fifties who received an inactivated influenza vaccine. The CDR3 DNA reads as TGTGCCAGCAGCCATTTGGAGGGGCGGAGAGCTTTCTTT. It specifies CASSHLEGRRAFF.